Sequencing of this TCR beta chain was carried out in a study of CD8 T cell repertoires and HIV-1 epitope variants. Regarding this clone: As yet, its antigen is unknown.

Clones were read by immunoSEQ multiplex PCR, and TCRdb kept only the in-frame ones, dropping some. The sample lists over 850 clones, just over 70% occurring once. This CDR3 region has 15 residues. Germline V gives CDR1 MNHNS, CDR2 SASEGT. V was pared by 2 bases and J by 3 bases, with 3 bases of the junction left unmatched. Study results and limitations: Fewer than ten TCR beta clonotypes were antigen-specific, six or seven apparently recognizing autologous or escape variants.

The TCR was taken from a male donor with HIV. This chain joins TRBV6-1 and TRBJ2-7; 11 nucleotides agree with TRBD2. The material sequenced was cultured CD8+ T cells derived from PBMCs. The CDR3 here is CASSEWGTSGYEQYF. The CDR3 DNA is TGTGCCAGCAGTGAATGGGGGACTAGCGGCTACGAGCAGTACTTC.